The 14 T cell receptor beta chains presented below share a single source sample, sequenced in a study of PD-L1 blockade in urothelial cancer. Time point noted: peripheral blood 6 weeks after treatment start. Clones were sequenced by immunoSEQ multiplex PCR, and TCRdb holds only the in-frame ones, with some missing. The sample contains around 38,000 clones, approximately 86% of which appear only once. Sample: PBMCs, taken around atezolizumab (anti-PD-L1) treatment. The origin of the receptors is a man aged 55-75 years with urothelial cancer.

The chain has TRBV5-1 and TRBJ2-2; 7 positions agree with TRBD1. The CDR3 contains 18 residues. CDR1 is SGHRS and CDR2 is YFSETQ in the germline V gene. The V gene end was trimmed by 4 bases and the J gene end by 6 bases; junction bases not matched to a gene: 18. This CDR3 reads CASSLQQGRNPLSGELFF. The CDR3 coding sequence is TGCGCCAGCAGCCTCCAACAGGGGAGAAACCCTTTATCCGGGGAGCTGTTTTTT. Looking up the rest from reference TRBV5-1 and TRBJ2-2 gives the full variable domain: KAGVTQTPRYLIKTRGQQVTLSCSPISGHRSVSWYQQTPGQGLQFLFEYFSETQRNKGNFPGRFSGRQFSNSRSEMNVSTLELGDSALYLCASSLQQGRNPLSGELFFGEGSRLTVL.

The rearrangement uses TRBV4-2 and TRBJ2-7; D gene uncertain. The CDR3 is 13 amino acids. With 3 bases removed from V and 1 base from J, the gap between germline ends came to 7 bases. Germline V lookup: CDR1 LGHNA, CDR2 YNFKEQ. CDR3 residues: CASSHPGSYEQYF. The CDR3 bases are TGTGCCAGCAGCCATCCGGGTTCCTACGAGCAGTACTTC.

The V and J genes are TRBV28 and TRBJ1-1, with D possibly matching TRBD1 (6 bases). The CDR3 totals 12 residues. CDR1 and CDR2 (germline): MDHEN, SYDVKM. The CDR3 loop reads CAIHRENTEAFF. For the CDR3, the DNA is TGTGCAATTCACAGGGAGAACACTGAAGCTTTCTTT.

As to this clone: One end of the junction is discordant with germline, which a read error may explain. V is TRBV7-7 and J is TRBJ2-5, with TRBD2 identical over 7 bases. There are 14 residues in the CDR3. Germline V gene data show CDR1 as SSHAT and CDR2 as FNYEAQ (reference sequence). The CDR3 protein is CASSSSGVGETQYF. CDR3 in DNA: TGTGCTAGCAGTTCAAGCGGGGTCGGAGAGACCCAGTACTTC.

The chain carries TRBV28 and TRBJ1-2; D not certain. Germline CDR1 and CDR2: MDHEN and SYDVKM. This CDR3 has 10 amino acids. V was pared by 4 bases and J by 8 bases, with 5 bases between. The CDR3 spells CASSSQGYTF. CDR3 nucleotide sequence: TGTGCCAGCAGTTCCCAGGGCTACACCTTC.

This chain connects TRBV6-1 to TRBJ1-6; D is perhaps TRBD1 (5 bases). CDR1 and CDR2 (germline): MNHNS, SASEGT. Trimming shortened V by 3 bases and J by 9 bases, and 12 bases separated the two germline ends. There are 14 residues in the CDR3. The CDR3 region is CASSDKGYVSPLHF. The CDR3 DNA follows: TGTGCCAGCAGTGATAAGGGGTATGTTTCACCCCTCCACTTT.

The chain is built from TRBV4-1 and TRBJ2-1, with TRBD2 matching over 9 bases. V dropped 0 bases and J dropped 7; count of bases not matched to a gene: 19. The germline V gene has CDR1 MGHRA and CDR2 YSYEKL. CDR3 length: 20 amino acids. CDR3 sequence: CASSQDPNSAGGRASNEQFF. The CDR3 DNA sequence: TGCGCCAGCAGCCAAGATCCCAATTCGGCTGGCGGGAGGGCCTCAAATGAGCAGTTCTTC.

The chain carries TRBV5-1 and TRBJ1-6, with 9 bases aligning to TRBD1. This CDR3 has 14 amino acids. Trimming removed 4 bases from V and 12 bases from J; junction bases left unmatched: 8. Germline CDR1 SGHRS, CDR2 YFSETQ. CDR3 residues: CASSLSDRGRPLHF. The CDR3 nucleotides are TGCGCCAGCAGCCTCTCGGACAGGGGAAGACCCCTCCACTTT.

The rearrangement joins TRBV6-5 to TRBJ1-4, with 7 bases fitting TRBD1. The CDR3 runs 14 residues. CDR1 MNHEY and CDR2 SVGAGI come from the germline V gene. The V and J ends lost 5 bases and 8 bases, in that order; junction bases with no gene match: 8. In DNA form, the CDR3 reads TGTGCCAGCAGTATAACAGGGGCTGGAGAAAAACTGTTTTTT. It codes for CASSITGAGEKLFF.

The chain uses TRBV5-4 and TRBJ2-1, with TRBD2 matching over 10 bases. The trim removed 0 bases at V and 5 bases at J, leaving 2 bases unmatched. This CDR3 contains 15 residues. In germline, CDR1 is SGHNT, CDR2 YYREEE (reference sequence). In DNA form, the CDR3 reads TGTGCCAGCAGCTTGGAGGGACTAGCGAACAATGAGCAGTTCTTC. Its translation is CASSLEGLANNEQFF.

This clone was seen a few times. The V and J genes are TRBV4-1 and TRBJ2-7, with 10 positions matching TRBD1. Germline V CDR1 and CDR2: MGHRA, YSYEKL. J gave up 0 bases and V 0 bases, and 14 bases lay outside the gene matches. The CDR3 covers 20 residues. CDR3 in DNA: TGCGCCAGCAGCCAAGATTCGATGTTCGGACAGGGGGTCAACTCCTACGAGCAGTACTTC. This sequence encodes CASSQDSMFGQGVNSYEQYF.

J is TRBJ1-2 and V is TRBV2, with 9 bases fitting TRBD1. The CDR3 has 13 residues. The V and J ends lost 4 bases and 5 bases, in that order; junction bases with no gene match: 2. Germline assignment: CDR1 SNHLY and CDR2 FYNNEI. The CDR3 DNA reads TGTGCCAGCAGTGGGGACAGGGAATATGGCTACACCTTC. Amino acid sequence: CASSGDREYGYTF.

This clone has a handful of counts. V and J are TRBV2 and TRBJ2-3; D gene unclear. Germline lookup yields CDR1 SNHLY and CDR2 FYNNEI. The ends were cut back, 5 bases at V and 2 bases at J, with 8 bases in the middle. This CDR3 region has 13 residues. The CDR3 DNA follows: TGTGCCAGCAGTTCGGTGTACACAGATACGCAGTATTTT. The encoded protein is CASSSVYTDTQYF.

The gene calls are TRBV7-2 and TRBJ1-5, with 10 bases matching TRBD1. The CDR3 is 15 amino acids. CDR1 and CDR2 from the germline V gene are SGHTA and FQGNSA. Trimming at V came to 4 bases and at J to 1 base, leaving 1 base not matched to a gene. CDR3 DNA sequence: TGTGCCAGCAGCTGGGACAGGGGAAGCAATCAGCCCCAGCATTTT. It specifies CASSWDRGSNQPQHF.